This T cell receptor (beta chain) emerged from a study of blood T cell repertoires in COVID-19. Study details: Donors in the United States, Italy and Spain gave samples during acute or convalescent COVID-19. Sources were T cells, B-cell-depleted T cells, or PBMCs; the material itself was cDNA or gDNA.

Germline assignment: CDR1 KGHSH and CDR2 LQKENI. The CDR3 spans 15 residues. V lost 3 bases, J lost 1 base, and 10 bases lay in between. Participants, about 18 to 89 years old, spanned around 25 US areas. Per the authors' pipeline: Using reference gene primer amplification, nucleated cell counts were estimated. Libraries were prepared by immunoSEQ multiplex PCR; TCRdb keeps only in-frame clonotypes and omits some of them. V and J calls and clone size are those listed in that table; D and trimming were worked out from the DNA. The sample shows fewer than 350,000 clones, around nine tenths of them seen only once.

The sequencing input was PBMCs or T cells enriched from blood (not recorded which). The receptor's source is a woman aged 35 to 49 who had recovered from COVID-19. V usage is TRBV18 and J usage is TRBJ1-5; unclear D gene. The CDR3 spells CASSPSKRSNQPQHF. The DNA for the CDR3 is TGTGCCAGCTCACCTAGTAAGCGGAGCAATCAGCCCCAGCATTTT.